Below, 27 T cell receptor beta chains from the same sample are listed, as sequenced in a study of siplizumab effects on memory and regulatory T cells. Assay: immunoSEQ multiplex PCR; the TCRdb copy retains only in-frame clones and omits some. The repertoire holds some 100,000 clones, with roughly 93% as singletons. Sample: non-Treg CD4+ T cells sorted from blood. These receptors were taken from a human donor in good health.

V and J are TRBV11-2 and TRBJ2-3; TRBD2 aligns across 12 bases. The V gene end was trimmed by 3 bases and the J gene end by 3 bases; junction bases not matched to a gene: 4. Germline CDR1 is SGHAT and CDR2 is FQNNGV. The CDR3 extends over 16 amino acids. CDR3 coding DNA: TGTGCCAGCAGCTTGGGCCTAGCGGGAGGGACAGATACGCAGTATTTT. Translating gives CASSLGLAGGTDTQYF.

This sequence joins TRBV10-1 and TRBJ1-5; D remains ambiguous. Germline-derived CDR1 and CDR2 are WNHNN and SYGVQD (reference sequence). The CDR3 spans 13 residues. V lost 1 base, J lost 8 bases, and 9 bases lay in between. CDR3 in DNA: TGCGCCAGCAGTGAGTATCGGGATGAGCCCCAGCATTTT. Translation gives CASSEYRDEPQHF.

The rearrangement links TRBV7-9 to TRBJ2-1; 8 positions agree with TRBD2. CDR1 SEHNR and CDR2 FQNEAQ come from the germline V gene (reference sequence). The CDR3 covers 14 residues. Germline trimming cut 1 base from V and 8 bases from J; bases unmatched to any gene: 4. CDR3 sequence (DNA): TGTGCCAGCAGCTTAGTAGCGGGATGGGATGAGCAGTTCTTC. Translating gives CASSLVAGWDEQFF.

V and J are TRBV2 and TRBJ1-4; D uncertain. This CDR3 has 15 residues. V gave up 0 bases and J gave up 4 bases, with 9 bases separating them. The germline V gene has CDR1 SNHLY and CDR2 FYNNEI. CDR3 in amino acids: CASSEADGFNEKLFF. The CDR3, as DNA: TGTGCCAGCAGTGAAGCGGACGGCTTTAATGAAAAACTGTTTTTT.

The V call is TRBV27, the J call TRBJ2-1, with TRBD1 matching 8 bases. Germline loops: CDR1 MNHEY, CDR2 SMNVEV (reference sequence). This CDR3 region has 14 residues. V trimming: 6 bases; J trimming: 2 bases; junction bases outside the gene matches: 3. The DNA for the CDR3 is TGTGCCAGCAGAAGGACAGGGACCTACAATGAGCAGTTCTTC. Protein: CASRRTGTYNEQFF.

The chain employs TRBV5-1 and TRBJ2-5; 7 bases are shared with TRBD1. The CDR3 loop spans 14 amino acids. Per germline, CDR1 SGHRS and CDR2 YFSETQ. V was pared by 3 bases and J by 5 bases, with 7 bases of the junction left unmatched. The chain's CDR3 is CASSSGQPAETQYF. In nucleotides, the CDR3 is TGCGCCAGCAGCTCGGGACAGCCTGCGGAGACCCAGTACTTC.

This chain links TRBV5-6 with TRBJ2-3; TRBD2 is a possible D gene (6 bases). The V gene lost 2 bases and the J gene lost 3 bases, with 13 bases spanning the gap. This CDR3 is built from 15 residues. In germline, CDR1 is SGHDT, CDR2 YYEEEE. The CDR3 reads CASSFMGGRTDTQYF. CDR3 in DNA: TGTGCCAGCAGCTTCATGGGGGGTAGGACAGATACGCAGTATTTT.

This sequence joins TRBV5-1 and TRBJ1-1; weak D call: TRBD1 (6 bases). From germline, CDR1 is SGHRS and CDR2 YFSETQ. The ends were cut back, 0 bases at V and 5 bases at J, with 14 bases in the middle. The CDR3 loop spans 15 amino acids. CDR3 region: CASSLGGGLGTEAFF. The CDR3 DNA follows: TGCGCCAGCAGCTTGGGCGGGGGCTTGGGGACTGAAGCTTTCTTT.

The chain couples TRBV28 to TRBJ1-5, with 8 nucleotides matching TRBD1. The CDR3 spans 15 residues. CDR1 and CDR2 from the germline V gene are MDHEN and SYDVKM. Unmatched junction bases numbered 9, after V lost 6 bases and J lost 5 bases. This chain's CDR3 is CASSSAGGIYQPQHF. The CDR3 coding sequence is TGTGCCAGCAGCTCGGCAGGGGGCATCTATCAGCCCCAGCATTTT.

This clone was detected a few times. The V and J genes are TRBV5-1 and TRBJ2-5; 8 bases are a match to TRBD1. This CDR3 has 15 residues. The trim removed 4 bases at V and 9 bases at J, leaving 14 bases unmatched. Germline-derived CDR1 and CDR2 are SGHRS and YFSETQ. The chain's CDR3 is CASSPGQGLDKAQYF. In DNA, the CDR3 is TGCGCCAGCAGCCCAGGACAGGGCCTGGATAAGGCCCAGTACTTC.

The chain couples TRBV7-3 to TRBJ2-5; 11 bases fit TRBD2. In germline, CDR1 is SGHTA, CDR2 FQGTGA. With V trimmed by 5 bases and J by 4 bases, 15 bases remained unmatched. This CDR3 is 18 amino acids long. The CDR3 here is CASSPRRETSGVGETQYF. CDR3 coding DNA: TGTGCCAGCAGCCCCCGAAGGGAGACTAGCGGGGTCGGAGAGACCCAGTACTTC.

This CDR3 reads CASSQYRGLSGNTIYF. The CDR3 DNA reads TGTGCCAGCAGTCAATACAGGGGGCTCTCGGGAAACACCATATATTTT. The chain is built from TRBV27 and TRBJ1-3; 9 bases are shared with TRBD1. The germline V gene has CDR1 MNHEY and CDR2 SMNVEV (reference sequence). The V and J ends lost 5 bases and 4 bases, in that order; junction bases with no gene match: 9. The CDR3 loop spans 16 amino acids.

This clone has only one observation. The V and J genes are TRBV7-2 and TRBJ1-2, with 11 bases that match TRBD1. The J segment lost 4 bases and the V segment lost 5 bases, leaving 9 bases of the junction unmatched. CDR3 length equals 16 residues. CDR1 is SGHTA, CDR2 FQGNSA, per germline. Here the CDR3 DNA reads TGTGCCAGCAGCCCTCGCCCGGGACAGGGGGGCTATGGCTACACCTTC. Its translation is CASSPRPGQGGYGYTF.

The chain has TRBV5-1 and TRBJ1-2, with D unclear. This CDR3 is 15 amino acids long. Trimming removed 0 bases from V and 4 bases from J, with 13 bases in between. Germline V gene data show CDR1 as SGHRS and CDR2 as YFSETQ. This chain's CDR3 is CASSLGGSHLYGYTF. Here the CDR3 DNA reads TGCGCCAGCAGCTTGGGTGGGTCTCATCTCTATGGCTACACCTTC.

Here the CDR3 reads CASSPRDWGNEQFF. The CDR3 nucleotides read TGTGCCAGCAGTCCCCGGGACTGGGGAAATGAGCAGTTCTTC. This chain connects TRBV14 to TRBJ2-1; perhaps TRBD2 as D (6 bases). With 6 bases removed from V and 7 bases from J, the gap between germline ends came to 16 bases. This CDR3 comprises 14 residues. Per the germline V gene, CDR1 is SGHDN and CDR2 is FVKESK.

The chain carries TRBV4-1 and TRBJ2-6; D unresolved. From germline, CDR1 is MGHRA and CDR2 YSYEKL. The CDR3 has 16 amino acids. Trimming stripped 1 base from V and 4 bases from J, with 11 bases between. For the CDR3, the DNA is TGCGCCAGCAGCCAAGTGTTTCCCCCCGGGGCCAACGTCCTGACTTTC. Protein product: CASSQVFPPGANVLTF.

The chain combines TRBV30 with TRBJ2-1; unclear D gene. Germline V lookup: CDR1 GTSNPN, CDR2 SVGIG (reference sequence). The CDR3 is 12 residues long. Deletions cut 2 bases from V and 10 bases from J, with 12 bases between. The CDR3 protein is CAWSSGQPEQFF. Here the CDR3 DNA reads TGTGCCTGGAGTAGTGGGCAGCCAGAGCAGTTCTTC.

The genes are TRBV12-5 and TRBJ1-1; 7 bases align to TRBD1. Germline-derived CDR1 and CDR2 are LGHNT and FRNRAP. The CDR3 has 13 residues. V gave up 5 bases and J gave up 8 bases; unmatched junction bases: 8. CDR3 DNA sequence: TGTGCTAGTGGTGGACAGGCGACATTCGAAGCTTTCTTT. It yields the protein CASGGQATFEAFF.

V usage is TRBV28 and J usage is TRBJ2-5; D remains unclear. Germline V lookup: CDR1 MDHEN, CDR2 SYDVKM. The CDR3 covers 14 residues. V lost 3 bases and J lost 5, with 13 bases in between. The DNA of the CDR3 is TGTGCCAGCAGTTTCCATCGCAACGGGGAGACCCAGTACTTC. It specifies CASSFHRNGETQYF.

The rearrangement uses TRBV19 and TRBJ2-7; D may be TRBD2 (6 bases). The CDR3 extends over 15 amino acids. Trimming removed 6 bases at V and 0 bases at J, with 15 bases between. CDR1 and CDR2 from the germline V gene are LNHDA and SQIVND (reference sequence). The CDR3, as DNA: TGTGCCAGTAGGCTGAGCGGGCATGGCTCCTACGAGCAGTACTTC. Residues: CASRLSGHGSYEQYF.

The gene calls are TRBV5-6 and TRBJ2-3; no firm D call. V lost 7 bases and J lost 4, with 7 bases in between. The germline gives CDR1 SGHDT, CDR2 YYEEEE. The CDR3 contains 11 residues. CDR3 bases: TGTGCCAGCGGTTTTTCAGATACGCAGTATTTT. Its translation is CASGFSDTQYF.

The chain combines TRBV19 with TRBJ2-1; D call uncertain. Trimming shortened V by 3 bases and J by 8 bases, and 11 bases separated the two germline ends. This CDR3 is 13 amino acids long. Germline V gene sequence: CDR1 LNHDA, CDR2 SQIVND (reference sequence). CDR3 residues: CASSIYLADEQFF. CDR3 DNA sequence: TGTGCCAGTAGTATTTATTTAGCCGATGAGCAGTTCTTC.

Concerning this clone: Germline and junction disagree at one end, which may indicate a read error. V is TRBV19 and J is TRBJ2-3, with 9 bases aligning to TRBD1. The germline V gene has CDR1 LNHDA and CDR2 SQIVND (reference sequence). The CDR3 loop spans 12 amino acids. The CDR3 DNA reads TGTGCCAGTAGTATAGCGGGGACAGGGCAAGTCTTT. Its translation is CASSIAGTGQVF. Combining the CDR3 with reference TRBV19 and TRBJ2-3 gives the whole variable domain DGGITQSPKYLFRKEGQNVTLSCEQNLNHDAMYWYRQDPGQGLRLIYYSQIVNDFQKGDIAEGYSVSREKKESFPLTVTSAQKNPTAFYLCASSIAGTGQVFGPGTRLTVL.

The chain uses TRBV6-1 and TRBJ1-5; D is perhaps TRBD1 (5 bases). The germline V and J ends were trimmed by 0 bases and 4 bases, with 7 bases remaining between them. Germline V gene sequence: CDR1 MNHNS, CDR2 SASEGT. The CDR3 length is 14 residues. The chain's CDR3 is CASSEANRNQPQHF. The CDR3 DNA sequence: TGTGCCAGCAGTGAAGCTAACAGGAATCAGCCCCAGCATTTT.

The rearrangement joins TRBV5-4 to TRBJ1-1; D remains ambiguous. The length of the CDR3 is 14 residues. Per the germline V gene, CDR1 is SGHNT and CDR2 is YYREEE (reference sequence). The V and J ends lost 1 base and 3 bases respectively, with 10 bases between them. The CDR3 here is CASSLQSADTEAFF. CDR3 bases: TGTGCCAGCAGCTTGCAATCTGCGGACACTGAAGCTTTCTTT.

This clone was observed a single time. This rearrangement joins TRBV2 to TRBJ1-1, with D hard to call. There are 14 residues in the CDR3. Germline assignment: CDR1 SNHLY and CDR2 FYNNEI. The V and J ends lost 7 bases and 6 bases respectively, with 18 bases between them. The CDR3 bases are TGTGCCAGCATGGTCTCCAGGAAGGCTCCTGAAGCTTTCTTT. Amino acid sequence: CASMVSRKAPEAFF.

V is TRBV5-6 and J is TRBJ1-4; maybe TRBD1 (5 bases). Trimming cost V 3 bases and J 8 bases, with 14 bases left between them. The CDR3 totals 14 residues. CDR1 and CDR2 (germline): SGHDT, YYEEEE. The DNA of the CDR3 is TGTGCCAGCAGCTCGCCGGGACCGGGGGAAAAACTGTTTTTT. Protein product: CASSSPGPGEKLFF.